Each of the 20 T cell receptor beta chains below was sequenced from the same sample in a study of cytomegalovirus exposure and HLA in healthy donors. 60 Vbeta and 13 Jbeta primers were used in PCR. The repertoire was sequenced with immunoSEQ multiplex PCR; TCRdb's copy has only in-frame clones and lacks some. The table includes approximately 100,000 clones, around 80% detected once. Sequencing used PBMCs. The receptors originated from a man aged 55 to 70 in good health and CMV-seropositive.

The V gene is TRBV7-8, the J gene TRBJ2-7; D possibly corresponds to TRBD1 (5 bases). Looked up from germline, CDR1 is SGHVS and CDR2 is FQNEAQ. This CDR3 is built from 12 residues. V shed 1 base and J shed 11 bases, with 12 bases lying between them. In DNA, the CDR3 is TGTGCCAGCAGCTTAGACACGGCAGGGAAGTACTTC. It encodes CASSLDTAGKYF.

This clone was seen once. V usage is TRBV7-5 and J usage is TRBJ1-2; the D call of TRBD1 is as the table states it, not checked on the DNA. TRBV7-5 is listed as a pseudogene. The CDR3 has 14 residues. CDR3 in amino acids: CARSLGGHSQGYTF. CDR3 DNA: TGTGCCAGAAGCTTAGGGGGACACTCCCAGGGCTACACCTTC.

V usage is TRBV5-4 and J usage is TRBJ2-7; D gene unclear. V gave up 4 bases and J gave up 1 base, with 12 bases separating them. CDR3 length equals 14 residues. CDR1 SGHNT and CDR2 YYREEE come from the germline V gene (reference sequence). The CDR3 nucleotides read TGTGCCAGCAGCCAAGCTAAGAAGTCCTACGAGCAGTACTTC. This codes for CASSQAKKSYEQYF.

This chain links TRBV7-9 with TRBJ2-3; TRBD2 agrees at 10 bases. Germline trimming cut 2 bases from V and 4 bases from J; bases unmatched to any gene: 3. Germline CDR1 reads SEHNR; CDR2 reads FQNEAQ (reference sequence). The CDR3 is 15 residues long. CDR3 sequence: CASSLQRGGPDTQYF. Written as DNA, the CDR3 is TGTGCCAGCAGCTTACAGCGGGGGGGCCCAGATACGCAGTATTTT.

As regards this clone: Sequence at one end of the junction differs from germline and may be a read error. CDR3 sequence: CASSPTALSGNTIYF. The CDR3 nucleotides are TGTGCTAGCAGCCCGACAGCCCTCTCTGGAAACACCATATATTTT. This chain connects TRBV7-7 to TRBJ1-3, with a tentative D call TRBD1 (5 bases). This CDR3 has 15 amino acids. Germline V CDR1 and CDR2: SSHAT, FNYEAQ (reference sequence).

The chain has TRBV11-2 and TRBJ2-2, with TRBD2 identical over 8 bases. The CDR3 covers 15 residues. V dropped 3 bases and J dropped 6; count of bases not matched to a gene: 6. Germline V CDR1 and CDR2: SGHAT, FQNNGV. DNA of the CDR3: TGTGCCAGCAGCTTTTCGGGGGGGTTCGCCGGGGAGCTGTTTTTT. It yields the protein CASSFSGGFAGELFF.

This rearrangement joins TRBV5-4 to TRBJ2-7; perhaps TRBD1 as D (6 bases). Germline assignment: CDR1 SGHNT and CDR2 YYREEE (reference sequence). Trimming took off 5 bases at V and 3 bases at J, with 12 bases between the two ends. The CDR3 loop spans 13 amino acids. The CDR3 nucleotides are TGTGCCAGCAGGAGGGACACCCTCTACGAGCAGTACTTC. It encodes CASRRDTLYEQYF.

The rearrangement joins TRBV7-8 to TRBJ2-7; TRBD1 aligns across 8 bases. Germline CDR1 is SGHVS and CDR2 is FQNEAQ. J gave up 2 bases and V 6 bases, and 9 bases lay outside the gene matches. This CDR3 is 15 amino acids long. The DNA of the CDR3 is TGTGCCAGCAGTCGTGGGACAGGTAGGACCTACGAGCAGTACTTC. Translated: CASSRGTGRTYEQYF.

This chain connects TRBV18 to TRBJ2-7, with TRBD1 matching over 9 bases. The V gene end was trimmed by 3 bases and the J gene end by 0 bases; junction bases not matched to a gene: 6. This CDR3 region has 16 residues. Germline V lookup: CDR1 KGHSH, CDR2 LQKENI. The CDR3 nucleotides are TGTGCCAGCTCACCCACCCGGACAGGGGTCTCCTACGAGCAGTACTTC. This sequence encodes CASSPTRTGVSYEQYF.

This chain's CDR3 is CASSYTGGRWETQYF. DNA for the CDR3: TGTGCCAGCAGTTACACGGGGGGCCGGTGGGAGACCCAGTACTTC. The chain combines TRBV6-5 with TRBJ2-5, with a tentative D call TRBD2 (7 bases). Germline lookup yields CDR1 MNHEY and CDR2 SVGAGI. The CDR3 runs 15 residues. The ends were cut back, 2 bases at V and 5 bases at J, with 15 bases in the middle.

The rearrangement links TRBV18 to TRBJ1-1; maybe TRBD1 (6 bases). The germline V gene encodes CDR1 KGHSH and CDR2 LQKENI. The CDR3 sequence is 15 residues long. Trimming removed 1 base from V and 2 bases from J, with 11 bases in between. Here the CDR3 reads CASSPRPGANTEAFF. The CDR3 region has the DNA TGTGCCAGCTCACCACGTCCAGGGGCTAACACTGAAGCTTTCTTT.

This chain joins TRBV28 and TRBJ1-2; 8 positions match TRBD1. Trimming removed 5 bases from V and 10 bases from J; junction bases left unmatched: 9. The germline V gene encodes CDR1 MDHEN and CDR2 SYDVKM. The CDR3 contains 13 residues. The CDR3 DNA follows: TGTGCCAGCAGTCCGGACAGGGTCATCGCCTACACCTTC. It is translated as CASSPDRVIAYTF.

The chain couples TRBV30 to TRBJ2-3; 14 nucleotides align to TRBD2. V lost 2 bases and J lost 4; bases outside the gene matches: 5. Germline assignment: CDR1 GTSNPN and CDR2 SVGIG (reference sequence). This CDR3 has 16 amino acids. The CDR3 is CAWSSGTSGGPDTQYF. CDR3 sequence (DNA): TGTGCCTGGAGTTCCGGGACTAGCGGGGGACCAGATACGCAGTATTTT.

J is TRBJ1-1 and V is TRBV5-4; maybe TRBD1 (5 bases). The CDR3 covers 13 residues. Germline assignment: CDR1 SGHNT and CDR2 YYREEE (reference sequence). V lost 6 bases and J 0 bases, leaving 9 bases between the germline ends. Here the CDR3 reads CASKLDMNTEAFF. CDR3 DNA: TGTGCCAGCAAGTTGGACATGAACACTGAAGCTTTCTTT.

J is TRBJ1-4 and V is TRBV5-1; 9 bases map to TRBD1. V gave up 0 bases and J gave up 2 bases; unmatched junction bases: 2. The CDR3 covers 16 residues. The V gene's germline CDR1 is SGHRS and CDR2 YFSETQ. CDR3 coding DNA: TGCGCCAGCAGCTTGGACAGGGGGCCTACTAATGAAAAACTGTTTTTT. Translation: CASSLDRGPTNEKLFF. Combining the CDR3 with reference TRBV5-1 and TRBJ1-4 gives the whole variable domain KAGVTQTPRYLIKTRGQQVTLSCSPISGHRSVSWYQQTPGQGLQFLFEYFSETQRNKGNFPGRFSGRQFSNSRSEMNVSTLELGDSALYLCASSLDRGPTNEKLFFGSGTQLSVL.

This clone has just one count. The chain couples TRBV5-4 to TRBJ2-1; D perhaps matches TRBD2 (6 bases). CDR1 SGHNT and CDR2 YYREEE come from the germline V gene (reference sequence). V was pared by 8 bases and J by 4 bases, with 16 bases between. The CDR3 loop spans 14 amino acids. The CDR3 bases are TGTGCCAGTACACCCAGCGGAGGGTACAATGAGCAGTTCTTC. Protein sequence: CASTPSGGYNEQFF.

This clone has only a few counts. This chain joins TRBV5-4 and TRBJ1-1; D unclear. V was shortened by 5 bases and J by 3 bases, with 8 bases between the two germline ends. Germline lookup yields CDR1 SGHNT and CDR2 YYREEE (reference sequence). The CDR3 is 12 residues long. The DNA for the CDR3 is TGTGCCAGCAGTCCTCGGGACACTGAAGCTTTCTTT. It encodes CASSPRDTEAFF.

The V and J genes are TRBV5-1 and TRBJ2-3; tentatively, D is TRBD1 (5 bases). V lost 7 bases, J lost 0 bases, and 18 bases lay in between. The CDR3 consists of 16 residues. In germline, CDR1 is SGHRS, CDR2 YFSETQ. Here the CDR3 reads CASARISGISTDTQYF. The CDR3 DNA reads as TGCGCCAGCGCTCGAATCTCAGGGATTAGCACAGATACGCAGTATTTT.

V is TRBV18 and J is TRBJ2-5; the match to TRBD2 covers 7 bases. The tail of the sequence fits TRBJ2-7 better, so the J call may be wrong. Per the germline V gene, CDR1 is KGHSH and CDR2 is LQKENI. The CDR3 runs 16 residues. CDR3 DNA: TGTGCCAGCTCACCTTACCAGTCGGGGGGATCCTACGAGCAGTACTTC. Translating it yields CASSPYQSGGSYEQYF.

Concerning this clone itself: A read error may account for a junction end that differs from germline. V and J are TRBV5-1 and TRBJ1-1; D might be TRBD1 (5 bases). This CDR3 is 16 amino acids long. Germline loops: CDR1 SGHRS, CDR2 YFSETQ. The CDR3 DNA follows: TGCCCCAGCAGCCGGTGGGGGGGGGTAAGGAACACTGAAGCTTTCTTT. Encoded protein: CPSSRWGGVRNTEAFF.